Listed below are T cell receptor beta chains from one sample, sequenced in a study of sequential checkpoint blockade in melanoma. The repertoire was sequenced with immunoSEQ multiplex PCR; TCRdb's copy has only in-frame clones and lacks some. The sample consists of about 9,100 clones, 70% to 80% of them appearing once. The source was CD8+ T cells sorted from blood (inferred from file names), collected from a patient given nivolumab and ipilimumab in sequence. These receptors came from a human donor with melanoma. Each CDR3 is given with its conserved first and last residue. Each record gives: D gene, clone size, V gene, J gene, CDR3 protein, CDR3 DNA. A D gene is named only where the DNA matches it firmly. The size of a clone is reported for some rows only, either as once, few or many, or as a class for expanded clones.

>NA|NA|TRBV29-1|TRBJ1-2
CSVPDWRDGYTF
TGCAGCGTCCCGGACTGGCGGGATGGCTACACCTTC
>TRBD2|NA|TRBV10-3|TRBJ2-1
CAISESRSGGAYNEQFF
TGTGCCATCAGTGAGTCGAGGAGCGGGGGGGCTTACAATGAGCAGTTCTTC
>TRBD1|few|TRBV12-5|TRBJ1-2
CASGFLTGADGYTF
TGTGCTAGTGGTTTCCTGACAGGGGCGGATGGCTACACCTTC
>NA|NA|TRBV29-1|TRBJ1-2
CSFVDTNYGYTF
TGCAGCTTCGTAGACACTAACTATGGCTACACCTTC
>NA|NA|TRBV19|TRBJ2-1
CASIRKAGEQFEQFF
TGTGCCAGTATCCGAAAGGCAGGGGAGCAGTTTGAGCAGTTCTTC
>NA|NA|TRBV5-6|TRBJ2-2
CASSFQGNTGELFF
TGTGCCAGCAGCTTTCAGGGGAACACCGGGGAGCTGTTTTTT
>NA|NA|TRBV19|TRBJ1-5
CASSYGGQPQHF
TGTGCCAGTAGTTATGGAGGTCAGCCCCAGCATTTT
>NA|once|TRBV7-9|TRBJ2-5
CASSPDSNQETQYF
TGTGCCAGCAGCCCGGACAGCAACCAAGAGACCCAGTACTTC
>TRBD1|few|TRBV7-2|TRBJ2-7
CASSLDLGQGLYEQYF
TGTGCCAGCAGCTTAGATTTGGGACAGGGCCTCTACGAGCAGTACTTC
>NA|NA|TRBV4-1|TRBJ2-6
CASSPYGVGSVLTF
TGCGCCAGCAGTCCCTATGGGGTTGGGAGCGTCCTGACTTTC
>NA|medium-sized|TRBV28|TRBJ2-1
CASSPTGFYNEQFF
TGTGCCAGCAGCCCCACAGGGTTTTACAATGAGCAGTTCTTC
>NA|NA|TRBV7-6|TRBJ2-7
CASSLNENEQYF
TGTGCCAGCAGCTTAAATGAGAACGAGCAGTACTTC
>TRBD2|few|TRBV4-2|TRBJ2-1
CASRVAGGTYNEQFF
TGTGCCAGCAGGGTGGCGGGAGGGACCTACAATGAGCAGTTCTTC
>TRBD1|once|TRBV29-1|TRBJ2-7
CSAGDRGYEQYF
TGCAGCGCAGGGGACAGGGGGTACGAGCAGTACTTC